This section outlines one T cell receptor (beta chain) sequence together with its context. There is no known antigen for this receptor. Per-base quality was not reported, and no clone a single base away is much larger than it. The germline V gene gives CDR1 as SQVTM and CDR2 as ANQGSEA. V is trimmed back by 6 bases and J by 0 bases, and the junction contains 8 bases that no gene match accounts for. There are 15 amino acids in the CDR3, from cysteine to phenylalanine inclusive. Kept here is only the CDR3 DNA, which spans 45 bases and is read in frame from base 1. TCRbeta CDR3 regions were amplified from genomic DNA by means of the immunoSEQ Assay, a bias-controlled multiplex PCR. In the original analysis: Nucleated cell counts per sample were estimated from amplification of reference gene primers within the assay. Sequence reads were collapsed and filtered to measure the absolute abundance of every unique TCRbeta CDR3 rearrangement. For each sample, productive Simpson clonality was calculated as the square root of Simpson's diversity index across productive rearrangements. TCRdb obtained this table from immuneACCESS and retained in-frame rearrangements with V and J assigned. These tables miss some clones; where compared with another copy, unresolved V genes account for less than half of the shortfall, and the remainder is unexplained. V, J and clone size are those of that table, while D and trimming were read from the DNA. This sample comprises more than 110,000 clones, 84% of them detected only once. The ten largest clonotypes hold 1.5% to 2% of the sample.

In the prospective study, participants were 18 to 89 years old, resided in 25 or so geographic areas of the United States, and were enrolled through a virtual design. In the prospective study, cohorts were assigned on the basis of participant-reported clinical history obtained from a screening survey and a study questionnaire. Exposed participants had been in contact, within 2 weeks of entering the study, with a person who had a PCR-confirmed or clinician-diagnosed case of COVID-19. Mobile phlebotomists in the prospective study collected whole blood, serum and a nasopharyngeal or oropharyngeal swab from every participant. Participants in the prospective study had the option to provide additional blood draws and questionnaires over an approximately 2-month period. Prospective study blood samples were shipped either frozen or at room temperature before DNA extraction. The data are from a study of blood T cell repertoires in COVID-19 (dated by TCRdb to between 2020 and 2021). In terms of the full investigation: Samples covering the acute and convalescent phases of COVID-19 were provided by collaborators in the United States, Italy and Spain. The repertoires were released in a freely available public database intended as a resource for research on the immune response to SARS-CoV-2. The material from the prospective study consisted of cDNA or gDNA derived from T cells, B-cell-depleted T cells, or PBMCs. Deeply sampled blood TCRbeta repertoires from subjects exposed to, actively infected with, or recovered from COVID-19 were included in the dataset. Sample metadata almost always included a de-identified subject ID, COVID-19 status, age in years and sex. Where HLA class I and class II types were available, the types were taken from metadata supplied by the sample provider, not from assay-based typing. Samples were obtained from the ongoing ImmuneRACE study (first 160 participants) and from approximately 1,200 subjects provided by 6 global collaborators. Paper-wide results and their limitations: The quantity of clinical and demographic metadata differed by source and by participant and was supplied without curation.

Recombination joined TRBV29-1 with TRBJ1-1; 9 junctional bases match TRBD1. Sequencing was performed on PBMCs or T cells enriched from blood (not recorded which). The origin of this receptor is a young woman who had been exposed to COVID-19. This receptor carries the CDR3 CSVRRDRAMNTEAFF. In nucleotide form, the sequence is TGCAGCGTACGCCGGGACAGGGCCATGAACACTGAAGCTTTCTTT.